The present T cell receptor (beta chain) was sequenced within a study of blood T cells in healthy people across ages. Sample-barcoded 5' priming and a J-beta primer mix drove a second PCR of about 7 to 11 cycles. One entry per CDR3 protein, called by TCRdb with MiXCR from the 5' RACE reads. The table has over a million distinct CDR3 sequences, about 40% seen once; the top ten hold 7.9%. The J segment lost 1 base and the V segment lost 2 bases, leaving 5 bases of the junction unmatched. CDR3 length equals 16 residues. Germline CDR1 reads KGHDR; CDR2 reads SFDVKD. The gene calls are TRBV24-1 and TRBJ2-3, with 7 bases fitting TRBD1. Input material: blood. The sequence came from a woman under 30 in good health. The CDR3 DNA follows: TGTGCCACCAGTGATTCCATTACAGGGGGCACAGATACGCAGTATTTT. Its protein is CATSDSITGGTDTQYF.